This TCR beta chain was sequenced during a study of blood T cell repertoires in COVID-19. About the study: Sites across the United States, Italy and Spain contributed samples from acute and convalescent COVID-19. PBMCs, B-cell-depleted T cells, or T cells provided the cDNA or gDNA that made up the material.

The length of the CDR3 is 15 residues. V lost 4 bases to trimming and J lost 6 bases; unmatched junction nucleotides: 7. Germline loops: CDR1 LGHDT, CDR2 YNNKEL (reference sequence). In the original processing: Estimates of nucleated cell counts were drawn from the amplification of reference gene primers. Measured with immunoSEQ multiplex PCR; TCRdb has only the in-frame clones, and not every one. V and J calls and clone size come straight from that table; D and trimming were deduced from the DNA. The profile shows tens of thousands of clones, roughly 80% of them singletons. The V and J genes are TRBV3-1 (or the pseudogene TRBV3-2) and TRBJ2-1; TRBD2 aligns across 9 bases. Sequencing was carried out using peripheral blood. The clonotype originates from a woman in her sixties with acute or convalescent COVID-19. The chain's CDR3 is CASSPGTSFSNEQFF. In DNA, the CDR3 is TGTGCCAGCAGCCCCGGGACTAGCTTCAGCAATGAGCAGTTCTTC.